These T cell receptor beta chains were read from a single sample in a study of T cell changes during pregnancy in multiple sclerosis. Libraries were prepared by immunoSEQ multiplex PCR; TCRdb keeps only in-frame clonotypes and omits some of them. The data contain approximately 33,000 clones, just over 85% of them singletons. Sequences were derived from CD4+ T cells from peripheral blood mononuclear cells, sampled in the first trimester of pregnancy. The receptor set was obtained from a female donor in good health, enrolled as a control in a pregnancy study. The CDR3 runs from the conserved cysteine through the conserved F or W. D genes are given only for firm matches. Clone size appears in some rows only: once, few, many, or a class for an expanded clone.

TRBJ2-3	TRBD2	TRBV10-3	.	TGTGCCATCCGGACTAGCGACGGAGATACGCAGTATTTT	CAIRTSDGDTQYF
TRBJ1-1	.	TRBV30	few	TGTGCCTGGAGGGAGTTGGTGAACACTGAAGCTTTCTTT	CAWRELVNTEAFF
TRBJ1-1	.	TRBV2	.	TGTGCCAGCAGGACGGATCGGGCGGGGAACACTGAAGCTTTCTTT	CASRTDRAGNTEAFF
TRBJ2-3	.	TRBV5-1	medium-sized	TGCGCCAGCAGCTTGGACTACCCTAGCACAGATACGCAGTATTTT	CASSLDYPSTDTQYF
TRBJ2-1	.	TRBV6-1	.	TGTGCCAGCAGTGCCCCGGACAGGCGGGGTTACAATGAGCAGTTCTTC	CASSAPDRRGYNEQFF
TRBJ2-1	TRBD2	TRBV7-2	once	TGTGCCAGCAGCATTCTAGCGGGGGCCGGAGATGAGCAGTTCTTC	CASSILAGAGDEQFF
TRBJ1-2	TRBD1	TRBV7-2	.	TGTGCCAGCAGCCCCAGACAGGGTGGCTCCCTTAACTATGGCTACACCTTC	CASSPRQGGSLNYGYTF
TRBJ1-2	.	TRBV10-1	.	TGCGCCAGCCCTCCTATTTGTTCAAACTATGGCTACACCTTC	CASPPICSNYGYTF
TRBJ2-5	.	TRBV12-5	.	TGTGCTAGTGGTTTGTTTGCGGGAGAGACCCAGTACTTC	CASGLFAGETQYF
TRBJ2-1	.	TRBV5-4	.	TGTGCCAGCAACCCCGGGAACTCCCATGAGCAGTTCTTC	CASNPGNSHEQFF
TRBJ1-2	TRBD1	TRBV28	.	TGTGCCAGCACAAGGACAGGGACTTTCTATGGCTACACCTTC	CASTRTGTFYGYTF
TRBJ2-2	TRBD1	TRBV11-2	.	TGTGCCAGCAGGGAAGTCGGGACAGGGATGACCGGGGAGCTGTTTTTT	CASREVGTGMTGELFF
TRBJ1-2	TRBD1	TRBV30	.	TGTGCCTGGAGTGAGGGACAGGGGATTGGTGGCTACACCTTC	CAWSEGQGIGGYTF
TRBJ2-2	.	TRBV5-1	.	TGCGCCAGCAGCTTGGGGGGACAGAACACCGGGGAGCTGTTTTTT	CASSLGGQNTGELFF
TRBJ1-2	TRBD1	TRBV4-1	.	TGCGCCAGCAGCCAAGAAGGGGAAGGGGGCTCCTATGGCTACACCTTC	CASSQEGEGGSYGYTF
TRBJ1-5	.	TRBV18	.	TGTGCCAGCTCACCGACAACGCCCCCGCAGCCCCAGCATTTT	CASSPTTPPQPQHF
TRBJ2-5	.	TRBV5-1	.	TGCGCCAGCAGCTGGGCGGCAGGGGAGCAAGAGACCCAGTACTTC	CASSWAAGEQETQYF
TRBJ1-1	.	TRBV6-5	.	TGTGCCAGCAGTTACTCGGACGGGGTCGCTGAAGCTTTCTTT	CASSYSDGVAEAFF
TRBJ1-1	TRBD1	TRBV6-5	.	TGTGCCAGCCGTGGGACAGTTGAAGCTTTCTTT	CASRGTVEAFF
TRBJ1-1	.	TRBV7-2	.	TGTGCCAGCAGCTTAGGGGGATCCAGGGGCTCAGATGGTTTCTTT	CASSLGGSRGSDGFF
TRBJ1-2	TRBD1	TRBV5-1	once	TGCGCCAGCAGCCCGGGACAGGGGGGCTACACCTTC	CASSPGQGGYTF
TRBJ2-7	TRBD1	TRBV4-3	.	TGCGCCAGCAGCCAAAGACAGGGGGACCATTCCTACGAGCAGTACTTC	CASSQRQGDHSYEQYF
TRBJ1-1	.	TRBV27	.	TGTGCCAGCAGTACCAGGGCCAGGGGTGAAGCTTTCTTT	CASSTRARGEAFF
TRBJ1-1	.	TRBV19	.	TGTGCCAGTAGTATGGGACACTCGAACACTGAAGCTTTCTTT	CASSMGHSNTEAFF
TRBJ1-6	TRBD1	TRBV2	.	TGTGCCAAAAAGGGACAGCCCAATTCACCCCTCCACTTT	CAKKGQPNSPLHF
TRBJ1-4	.	TRBV6-5	.	TGTGCCAGCAGTTACTCGGCGGGGGGCGCAGATGAAAAACTGTTTTTT	CASSYSAGGADEKLFF
TRBJ1-2	.	TRBV21-1	few	TGTGCCAGCCCCAGTCGGGGCAGGGGGCTCTATGGCTACACCTTC	CASPSRGRGLYGYTF
TRBJ2-1	.	TRBV6-4	few	TGTGCCAGCAGTGAACAGGGGGGGAACAATGAGCAGTTCTTC	CASSEQGGNNEQFF
TRBJ2-2	.	TRBV9	.	TGTGCCAGCAGCGTATATGAGGGTGCCAACACCGGGGAGCTGTTTTTT	CASSVYEGANTGELFF
TRBJ2-5	TRBD1	TRBV5-4	.	TGTGCCAGCAGTTACACAGGGGCAGAGACCCAGTACTTC	CASSYTGAETQYF
TRBJ1-5	.	TRBV21-1	.	TGTGCCAGCTGCCCTATAGGGGTGGGTCAGCCCCAGCATTTT	CASCPIGVGQPQHF
TRBJ1-1	TRBD1	TRBV5-4	.	TGTGCCAGCAGCAACCGGGACAGGGGTTACAGGAACACTGAAGCTTTCTTT	CASSNRDRGYRNTEAFF
TRBJ1-6	.	TRBV7-2	.	TGTGCCAGCAGCTTAGCGGGGGGTTCACCCCTCCACTTT	CASSLAGGSPLHF
TRBJ1-6	.	TRBV15	.	TGTGCCACCAGCAAAGGGGACACCTATAATTCACCCCTCCACTTT	CATSKGDTYNSPLHF
TRBJ2-1	TRBD2	TRBV7-3	.	TGTGCCAGCAGCCCTGGGACTAGCGGGGGGCTAGGTGAGCAGTTCTTC	CASSPGTSGGLGEQFF
TRBJ2-1	.	TRBV7-2	.	TGTGCCAGCAGCTTAGATCTAGCTAACAATGAGCAGTTCTTC	CASSLDLANNEQFF
TRBJ1-2	TRBD1	TRBV5-1	.	TGCGCCAGCAGCCAACCAGGGGGTGAGGGCTACACCTTC	CASSQPGGEGYTF
TRBJ1-2	TRBD1	TRBV9	.	TGTGCCAGCAACCTTGGACAGGGGGGGGACTATGGCTACACCTTC	CASNLGQGGDYGYTF
TRBJ2-1	.	TRBV6-1	few	TGTGCCAGTTTGCGAAGCTCCTACAATGAGCAGTTCTTC	CASLRSSYNEQFF